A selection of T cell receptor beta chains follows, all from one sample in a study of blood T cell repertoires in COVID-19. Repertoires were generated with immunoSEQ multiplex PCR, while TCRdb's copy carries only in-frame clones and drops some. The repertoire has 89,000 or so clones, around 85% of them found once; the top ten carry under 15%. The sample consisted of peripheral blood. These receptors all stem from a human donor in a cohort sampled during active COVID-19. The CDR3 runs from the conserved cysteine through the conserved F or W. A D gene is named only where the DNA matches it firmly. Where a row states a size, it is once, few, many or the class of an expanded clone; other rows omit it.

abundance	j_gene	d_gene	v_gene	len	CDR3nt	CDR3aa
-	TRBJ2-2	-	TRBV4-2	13	TGTGCCAGCAGCCAGGAAAGAGGGGGGGAGCTGTTTTTT	CASSQERGGELFF
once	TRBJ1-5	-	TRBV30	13	TGTGCCTGGGGCGACACTCTAAATCAGCCCCAGCATTTT	CAWGDTLNQPQHF
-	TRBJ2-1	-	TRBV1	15	TGCACCAGCAGCCAAAATGCAAACCGGGGACTAGTGGAGTTCTTC	CTSSQNANRGLVEFF
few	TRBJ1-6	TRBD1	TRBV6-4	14	TGTGCCAGCCGGACAGGGGGCAAGAATTCACCCCTCCACTTT	CASRTGGKNSPLHF
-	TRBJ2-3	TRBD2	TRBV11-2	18	TGTGCCAGCAGCTTAGTCCCTCGCGCGGGAGGGGTCACAGATACGCAGTATTTT	CASSLVPRAGGVTDTQYF
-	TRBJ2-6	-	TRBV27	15	TGTGCCAGCAAAGAGGGTTTAGCTGGGGCCAACGTCCTGACTTTC	CASKEGLAGANVLTF
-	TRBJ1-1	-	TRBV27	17	TGTGCCAGCAGTTTATCGCAGGGCTGGGGCGTGAACACTGAAGCTTTCTTT	CASSLSQGWGVNTEAFF
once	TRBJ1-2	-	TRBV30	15	TGTGCCTGGAGTGTAGCCGGGCCGGGAAGCTATGGCTACACCTTC	CAWSVAGPGSYGYTF
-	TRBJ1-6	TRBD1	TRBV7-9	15	TGTGCCAGCAGCCTACAGGGGGCCGCTGAATCACCCCTCCACTTT	CASSLQGAAESPLHF
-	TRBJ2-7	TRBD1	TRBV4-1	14	TGCGCCAGCAGCCCGGACAGGGTAGGCTACGAGCAGTACTTC	CASSPDRVGYEQYF
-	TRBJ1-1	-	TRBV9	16	TGTGCCAGCAGCGTAGCTACAGGTGGGTCGAACACTGAAGCTTTCTTT	CASSVATGGSNTEAFF
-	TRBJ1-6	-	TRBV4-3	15	TGCGCCAGCAGCCAAGAGCAGGGAAGTTCTTCACCCCTCCACTTT	CASSQEQGSSSPLHF
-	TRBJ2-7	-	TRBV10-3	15	TGTGCCATCAGTGAGAGGCAGGGAAAGACCTACGAGCAGTACTTC	CAISERQGKTYEQYF
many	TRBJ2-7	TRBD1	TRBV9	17	TGTGCCAGCAGCACGAAAGGAAGGACAGGCATATTCTACGAGCAGTACTTC	CASSTKGRTGIFYEQYF
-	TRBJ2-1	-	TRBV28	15	TGTGCCAGCAGTTCAGCAGGGGTGCGATACAATGAGCAGTTCTTC	CASSSAGVRYNEQFF
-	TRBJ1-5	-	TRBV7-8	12	TGTGCCAGCAGCGACAACAGGCTGGCCCAGCATTTT	CASSDNRLAQHF
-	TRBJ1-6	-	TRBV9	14	TGTGCCAGCAGCGTAGGAGGAGATAATTCACCCCTCCACTTT	CASSVGGDNSPLHF
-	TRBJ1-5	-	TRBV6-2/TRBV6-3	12	TGTGCCAGCAGTCACAGGGTACAGCCCCAGCATTTT	CASSHRVQPQHF
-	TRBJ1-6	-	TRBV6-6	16	TGTGCCAGCAGCTCCCCAAAGGACAGTCTGGGTTCACCCCTCCACTTT	CASSSPKDSLGSPLHF
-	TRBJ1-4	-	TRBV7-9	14	TGTGCCAGCAGCTTCGGACTTAAGGAGAAAAAACTGTTTTTT	CASSFGLKEKKLFF
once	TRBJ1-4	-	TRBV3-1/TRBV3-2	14	TGTGCCAGCAGCCCACAAGGAGGGTCTGAAAAACTGTTTTTT	CASSPQGGSEKLFF
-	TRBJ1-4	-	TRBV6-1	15	TGTGCCAGCAGTGAACGCACACTTCCTAGTGAAAAACTGTTTTTT	CASSERTLPSEKLFF
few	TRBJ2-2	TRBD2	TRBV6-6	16	TGTGCCAGCAGTTATGGGACTAGCGGGAGTCTCGGGGAGCTGTTTTTT	CASSYGTSGSLGELFF
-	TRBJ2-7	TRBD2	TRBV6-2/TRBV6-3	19	TGTGCCAGCAGTCCCGGACTAGCGGGGGTATGGAGAAGGTCCTACGAGCAGTACTTC	CASSPGLAGVWRRSYEQYF
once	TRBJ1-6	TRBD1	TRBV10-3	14	TGTGCCATCAGTGGGAGGACAGGGGATTCACCCCTCCACTTT	CAISGRTGDSPLHF
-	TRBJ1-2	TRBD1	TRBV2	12	TGTGCCAGCATACAGGGGGCGGCTGGCTACACCTTC	CASIQGAAGYTF
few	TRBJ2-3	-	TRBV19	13	TGTGCCAGTAGCCCTAGATACACAGATACGCAGTATTTT	CASSPRYTDTQYF
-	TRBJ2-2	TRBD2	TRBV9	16	TGTGCCAGCAGCGTCGCCACTAGCGGGAACACCGGGGAGCTGTTTTTT	CASSVATSGNTGELFF
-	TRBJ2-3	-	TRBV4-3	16	TGCGCCAGCAGCCAAGATGGGAGGGGGGCCACAGATACGCAGTATTTT	CASSQDGRGATDTQYF
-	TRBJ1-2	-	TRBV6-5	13	TGTGCCAGCACCTTTTCGGGTTCGGACAGCTTAACCTTC	CASTFSGSDSLTF
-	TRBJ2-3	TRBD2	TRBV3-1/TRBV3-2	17	TGTGCCAGCAGCCAAGTGGGACTAGCGGGGGAGACAGATACGCAGTATTTT	CASSQVGLAGETDTQYF
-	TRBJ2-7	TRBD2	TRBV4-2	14	TGTGCCAGCAGCCAAAGCGGGGGGGCCTTCGAGCAGTACTTC	CASSQSGGAFEQYF
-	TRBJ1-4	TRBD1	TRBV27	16	TGTGCCAGCAGTTTATCGCCCAGGGGGATGGGGGAAAAACTGTTTTTT	CASSLSPRGMGEKLFF
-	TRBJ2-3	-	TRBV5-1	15	TGCGCCAGCAGCTACGGGGAGGCCGTCACAGATACGCAGTATTTT	CASSYGEAVTDTQYF
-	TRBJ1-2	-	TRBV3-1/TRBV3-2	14	TGTGCCAGCAGCCAAGGGTGGGGAGGCTATGGCTACACCTTC	CASSQGWGGYGYTF
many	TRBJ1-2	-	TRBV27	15	TGTGCCAGCAGTCTAATTCGGACAGATAACTATGGCTACACCTTC	CASSLIRTDNYGYTF
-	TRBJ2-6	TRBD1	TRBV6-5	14	TGTGCCAGCAGTCCTCAACAGGGGTCGGACGTCCTGACTTTC	CASSPQQGSDVLTF
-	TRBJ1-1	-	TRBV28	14	TGTGCCAGCAGTTTCGGGGTTATGAACACTGAAGCTTTCTTT	CASSFGVMNTEAFF
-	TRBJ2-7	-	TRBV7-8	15	TGTGCCAGCACCTTCGGTAGGACTGAGGCCTACGAGCAGTACTTC	CASTFGRTEAYEQYF
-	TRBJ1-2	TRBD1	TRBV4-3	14	TGCGCCAGCAGCCCGGACAGGGGGCTAAATGGCTACACCTTC	CASSPDRGLNGYTF
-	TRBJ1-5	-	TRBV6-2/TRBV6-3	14	TGTGCCAGCAGTTATAGGGGAGGGAATCAGCCCCAGCATTTT	CASSYRGGNQPQHF
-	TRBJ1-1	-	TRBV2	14	TGTGCCAGCAGTGGACAGCCACTGAACACTGAAGCTTTCTTT	CASSGQPLNTEAFF
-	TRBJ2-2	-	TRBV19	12	TGTGCCAGTAGTATTGGGCGCCGGGAGCTGTTTTTT	CASSIGRRELFF
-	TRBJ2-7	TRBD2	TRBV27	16	TGTGCCAGCAGTCCTTCTAGCGGGGAAACACACTACGAGCAGTACTTC	CASSPSSGETHYEQYF
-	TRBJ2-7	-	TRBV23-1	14	TGCGCCAGCAGTCATCCTAGGGGCCCCTACGAGCAGTACTTC	CASSHPRGPYEQYF
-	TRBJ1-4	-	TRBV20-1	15	TGCAGTGCTAGTTCTAAGAGAACAACTAATGAAAAACTGTTTTTT	CSASSKRTTNEKLFF
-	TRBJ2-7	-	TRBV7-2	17	TGTGCCAGCAGCTATGACAGATATTCCTATCGCTCCTACGAGCAGTACTTC	CASSYDRYSYRSYEQYF